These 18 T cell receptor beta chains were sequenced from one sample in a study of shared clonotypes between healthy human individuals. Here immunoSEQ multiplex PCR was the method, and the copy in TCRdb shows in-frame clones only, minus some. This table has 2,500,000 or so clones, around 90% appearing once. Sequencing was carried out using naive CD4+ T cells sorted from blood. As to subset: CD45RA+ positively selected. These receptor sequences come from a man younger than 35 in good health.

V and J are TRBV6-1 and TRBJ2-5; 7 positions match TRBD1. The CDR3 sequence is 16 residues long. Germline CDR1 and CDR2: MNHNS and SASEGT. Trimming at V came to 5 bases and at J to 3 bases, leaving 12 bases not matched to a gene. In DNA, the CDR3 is TGTGCCAGCAGTCAAGGACAGGCTAAAGGGGAAGAGACCCAGTACTTC. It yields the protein CASSQGQAKGEETQYF.

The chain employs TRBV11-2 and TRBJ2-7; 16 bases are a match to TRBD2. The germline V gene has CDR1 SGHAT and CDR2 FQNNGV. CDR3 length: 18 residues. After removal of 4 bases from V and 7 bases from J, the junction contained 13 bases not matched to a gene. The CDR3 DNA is TGTGCCAGCAGCTGGAACCCCGGGACTAGCGGGGGGGCCAGGGAGCAGTACTTC. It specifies CASSWNPGTSGGAREQYF.

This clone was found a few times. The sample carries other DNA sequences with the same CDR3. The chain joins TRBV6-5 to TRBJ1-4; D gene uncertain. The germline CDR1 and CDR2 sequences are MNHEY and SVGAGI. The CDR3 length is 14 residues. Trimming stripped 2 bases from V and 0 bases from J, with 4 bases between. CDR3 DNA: TGTGCCAGCAGTTACGGGGCAACTAATGAAAAACTGTTTTTT. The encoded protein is CASSYGATNEKLFF.

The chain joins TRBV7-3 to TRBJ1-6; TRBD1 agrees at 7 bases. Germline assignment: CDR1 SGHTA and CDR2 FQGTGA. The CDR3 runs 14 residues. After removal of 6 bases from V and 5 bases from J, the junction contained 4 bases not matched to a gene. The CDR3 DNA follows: TGTGCCAGCAGTTCCGGACAGGATAATTCACCCCTCCACTTT. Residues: CASSSGQDNSPLHF.

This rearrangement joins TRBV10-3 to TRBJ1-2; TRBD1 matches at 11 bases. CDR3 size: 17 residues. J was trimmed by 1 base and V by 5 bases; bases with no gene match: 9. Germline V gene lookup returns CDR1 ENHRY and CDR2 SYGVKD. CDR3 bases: TGTGCCATCAGTCACGGGACAGGGGGACCATATAACTATGGCTACACCTTC. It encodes CAISHGTGGPYNYGYTF.

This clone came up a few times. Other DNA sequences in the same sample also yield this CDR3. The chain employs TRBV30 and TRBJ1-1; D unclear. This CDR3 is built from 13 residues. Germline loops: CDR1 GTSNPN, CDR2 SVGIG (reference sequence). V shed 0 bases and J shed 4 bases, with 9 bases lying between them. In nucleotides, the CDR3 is TGTGCCTGGAGTGTACTCCGGGGCACTGAAGCTTTCTTT. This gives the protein CAWSVLRGTEAFF.

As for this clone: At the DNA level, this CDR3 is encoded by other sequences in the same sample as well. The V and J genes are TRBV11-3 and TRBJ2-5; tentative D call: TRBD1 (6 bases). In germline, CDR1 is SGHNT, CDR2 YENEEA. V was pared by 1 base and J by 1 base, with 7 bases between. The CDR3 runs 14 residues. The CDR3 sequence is CASSLGGGQETQYF. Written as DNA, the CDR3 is TGTGCCAGCAGCTTAGGAGGGGGCCAAGAGACCCAGTACTTC.

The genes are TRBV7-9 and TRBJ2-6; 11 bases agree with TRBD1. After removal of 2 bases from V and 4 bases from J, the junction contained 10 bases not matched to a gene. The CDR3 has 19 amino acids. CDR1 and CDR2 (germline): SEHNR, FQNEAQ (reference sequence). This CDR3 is CASSLFRTGGLTGANVLTF. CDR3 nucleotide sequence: TGTGCCAGCAGCTTATTTAGGACAGGGGGCTTGACCGGGGCCAACGTCCTGACTTTC.

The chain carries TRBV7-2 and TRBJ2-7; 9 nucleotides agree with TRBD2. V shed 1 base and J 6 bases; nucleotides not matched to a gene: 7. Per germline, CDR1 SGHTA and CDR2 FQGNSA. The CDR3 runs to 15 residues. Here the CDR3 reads CASSLEASGVVEQYF. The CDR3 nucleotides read TGTGCCAGCAGCTTAGAGGCTAGCGGGGTGGTCGAGCAGTACTTC. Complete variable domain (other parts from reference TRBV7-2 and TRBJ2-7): GAGVSQSPSNKVTEKGKDVELRCDPISGHTALYWYRQSLGQGLEFLIYFQGNSAPDKSGLPSDRFSAERTGGSVSTLTIQRTQQEDSAVYLCASSLEASGVVEQYFGPGTRLTVT.

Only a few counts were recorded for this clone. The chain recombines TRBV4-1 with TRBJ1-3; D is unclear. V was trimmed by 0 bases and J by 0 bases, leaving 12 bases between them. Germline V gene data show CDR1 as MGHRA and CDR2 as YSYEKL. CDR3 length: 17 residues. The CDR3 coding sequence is TGCGCCAGCAGCCAAGATGGCAGGCTTAACTCTGGAAACACCATATATTTT. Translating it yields CASSQDGRLNSGNTIYF.

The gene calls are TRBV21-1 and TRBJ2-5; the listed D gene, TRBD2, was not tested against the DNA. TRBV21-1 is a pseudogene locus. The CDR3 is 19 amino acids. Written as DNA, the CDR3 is TGTGCCAGCAGCAAAGTATCGTGGAGTAGCGGGGGAATAAAAGAGACCCAGTACTTC. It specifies CASSKVSWSSGGIKETQYF.

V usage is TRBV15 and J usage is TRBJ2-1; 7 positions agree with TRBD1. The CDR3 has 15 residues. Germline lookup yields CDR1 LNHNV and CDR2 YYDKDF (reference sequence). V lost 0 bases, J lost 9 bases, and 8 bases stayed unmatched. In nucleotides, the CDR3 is TGTGCCACCAGCAGAGACCAAAGGACAGGTGGTGAGCAGTTCTTC. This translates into CATSRDQRTGGEQFF.

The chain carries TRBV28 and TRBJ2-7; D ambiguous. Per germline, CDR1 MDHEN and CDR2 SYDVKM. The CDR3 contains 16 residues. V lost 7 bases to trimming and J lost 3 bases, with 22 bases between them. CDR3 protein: CASTDTSYYGIYEQYF. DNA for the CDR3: TGTGCCAGCACCGATACGTCATATTATGGTATCTACGAGCAGTACTTC.

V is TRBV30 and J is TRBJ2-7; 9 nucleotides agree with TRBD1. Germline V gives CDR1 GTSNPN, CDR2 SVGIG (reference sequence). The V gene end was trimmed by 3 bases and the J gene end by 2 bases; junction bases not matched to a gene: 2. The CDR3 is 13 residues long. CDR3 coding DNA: TGTGCCTGGAGGGGACAGGGACCCTACGAGCAGTACTTC. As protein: CAWRGQGPYEQYF.

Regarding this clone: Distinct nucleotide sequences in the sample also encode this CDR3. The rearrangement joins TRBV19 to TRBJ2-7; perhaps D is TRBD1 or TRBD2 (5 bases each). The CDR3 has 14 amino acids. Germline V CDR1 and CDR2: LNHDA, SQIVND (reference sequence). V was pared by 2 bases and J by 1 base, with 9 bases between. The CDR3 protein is CASSISGASYEQYF. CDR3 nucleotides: TGTGCCAGTAGTATATCCGGGGCATCCTACGAGCAGTACTTC.

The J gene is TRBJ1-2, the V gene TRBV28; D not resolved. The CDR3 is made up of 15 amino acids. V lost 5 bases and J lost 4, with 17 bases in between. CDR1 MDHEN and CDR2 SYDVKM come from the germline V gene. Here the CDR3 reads CASSRISWTGYGYTF. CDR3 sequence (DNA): TGTGCCAGCAGTCGAATCAGTTGGACGGGCTATGGCTACACCTTC.

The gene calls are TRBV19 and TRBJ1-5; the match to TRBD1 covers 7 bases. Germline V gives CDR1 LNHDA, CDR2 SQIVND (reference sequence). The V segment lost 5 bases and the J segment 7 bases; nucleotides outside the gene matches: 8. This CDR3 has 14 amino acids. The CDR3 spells CASSSTADRQPQHF. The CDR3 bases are TGTGCCAGTAGTTCGACAGCGGACAGGCAGCCCCAGCATTTT.

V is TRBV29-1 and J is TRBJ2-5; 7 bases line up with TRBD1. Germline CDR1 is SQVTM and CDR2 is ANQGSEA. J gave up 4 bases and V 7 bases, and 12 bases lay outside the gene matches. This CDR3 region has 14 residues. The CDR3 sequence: CSALQGVTRETQYF. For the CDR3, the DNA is TGCAGCGCTTTGCAGGGGGTTACAAGAGAGACCCAGTACTTC.